This passage covers 18 T cell receptor beta chains from one sample sequenced in a study of shared clonotypes between healthy human individuals. Sequencing used immunoSEQ multiplex PCR; TCRdb keeps in-frame clones, though not all of them. The repertoire holds fewer than 1.6 million clones, with around 98.5% as singletons. Sequenced input: naive CD4+ T cells sorted from blood. As to subset: CD45RA+ positively selected. Receptors originate from a man younger than 40 in good health.

The J gene is TRBJ2-1, the V gene TRBV10-3; D perhaps matches TRBD2 (6 bases). V gave up 4 bases and J gave up 6 bases, with 13 bases separating them. CDR3 length: 14 residues. From germline, CDR1 is ENHRY and CDR2 SYGVKD. The CDR3 coding sequence is TGTGCCATCAGTGGAGAATCACTAGCCAATGAGCAGTTCTTC. Amino acids: CAISGESLANEQFF.

The chain recombines TRBV9 with TRBJ2-3; 15 bases map to TRBD2. This CDR3 comprises 21 residues. Germline CDR1 is SGDLS and CDR2 is YYNGEE. V lost 4 bases and J lost 5; bases outside the gene matches: 20. CDR3 sequence (DNA): TGTGCCAGCAGCCCAAGGGGAGGGCCCTGGACTAGCGGGAGGGCGGGAGATACGCAGTATTTT. This encodes CASSPRGGPWTSGRAGDTQYF. Full variable domain (missing parts from reference TRBV9 and TRBJ2-3): DSGVTQTPKHLITATGQRVTLRCSPRSGDLSVYWYQQSLDQGLQFLIQYYNGEERAKGNILERFSAQQFPDLHSELNLSSLELGDSALYFCASSPRGGPWTSGRAGDTQYFGPGTRLTVL.

The chain uses TRBV19 and TRBJ2-1; D gene unclear. This CDR3 spans 13 amino acids. The germline V gene has CDR1 LNHDA and CDR2 SQIVND (reference sequence). Trimming took 1 base from V and 7 from J, leaving 8 bases between them. The CDR3 nucleotides are TGTGCCAGTAGTATAGCTACTCGAAATGAGCAGTTCTTC. It codes for CASSIATRNEQFF.

Remarks on this clone: A junction end diverges from the germline sequence, so it may reflect a read error. This rearrangement joins TRBV25-1 to TRBJ1-1, with D possibly being TRBD1 (5 bases). The CDR3 consists of 14 residues. The germline V gene encodes CDR1 MGHDK and CDR2 SYGVNS. The CDR3 loop is CASREGLPNAEAFF. The CDR3, as DNA: TGTGCCAGCCGAGAGGGGCTCCCGAACGCTGAAGCTTTCTTT.

The chain has TRBV7-3 and TRBJ1-5; TRBD1 is a possible D gene (6 bases). Germline CDR1 SGHTA, CDR2 FQGTGA. This CDR3 contains 14 residues. Trimming pared 5 bases from V and 7 bases from J, leaving 15 bases between. The CDR3 bases are TGTGCCAGCAGCCTACAGGGAGGAGGGCAGCCCCAGCATTTT. Its translation: CASSLQGGGQPQHF.

The chain has TRBV10-2 and TRBJ2-7; D may match TRBD1 or TRBD2 (6 bases each). V was shortened by 7 bases and J by 0 bases, with 16 bases between the two germline ends. The CDR3 loop spans 15 amino acids. Germline loops: CDR1 WSHSY, CDR2 SAAADI. The CDR3 protein is CASTRGTMVSYEQYF. The CDR3 region has the DNA TGCGCCAGCACTCGCGGGACAATGGTCTCCTACGAGCAGTACTTC.

This sequence joins TRBV27 and TRBJ1-5; D perhaps matches TRBD1 (6 bases). V lost 5 bases and J lost 2, with 19 bases in between. Germline CDR1 MNHEY, CDR2 SMNVEV (reference sequence). This CDR3 is built from 17 residues. CDR3 nucleotides: TGTGCCAGCAGTCCACAGAAAGTGGGGGCGGGCAATCAGCCCCAGCATTTT. This codes for CASSPQKVGAGNQPQHF.

The chain employs TRBV19 and TRBJ2-7, with D unclear. The germline gives CDR1 LNHDA, CDR2 SQIVND (reference sequence). This CDR3 region has 12 residues. V gave up 5 bases and J gave up 3 bases, with 8 bases separating them. As DNA, the CDR3 is TGTGCCAGTAGTGCACAGAACTACGAGCAGTACTTC. Amino acids: CASSAQNYEQYF.

Details on this clone: The same CDR3 arises from other DNA sequences in this sample as well. The chain combines TRBV25-1 with TRBJ1-1; D ambiguous. The CDR3 is 11 amino acids. Germline-derived CDR1 and CDR2 are MGHDK and SYGVNS. Trimming removed 6 bases at V and 1 base at J, with 3 bases between. The CDR3 is CASSRNTEAFF. In nucleotides, the CDR3 is TGTGCCAGCAGCAGGAACACTGAAGCTTTCTTT.

The sample holds one count of this clone. V and J are TRBV9 and TRBJ2-5; D may correspond to TRBD1 or TRBD2 (5 bases each). Germline loops: CDR1 SGDLS, CDR2 YYNGEE. V was pared by 3 bases and J by 3 bases, with 9 bases between. The CDR3 contains 13 residues. The CDR3 region is CASSEGTKETQYF. CDR3 bases: TGTGCCAGCAGCGAAGGGACCAAAGAGACCCAGTACTTC.

The J gene is TRBJ2-3, the V gene TRBV19; TRBD1 aligns across 7 bases. Germline CDR1 LNHDA, CDR2 SQIVND (reference sequence). The CDR3 extends over 16 amino acids. The V segment lost 5 bases and the J segment 5 bases; nucleotides outside the gene matches: 13. CDR3 nucleotides: TGTGCCAGTAGTGTACAACAGGGGTTGTATAAAGATACGCAGTATTTT. Its protein is CASSVQQGLYKDTQYF.

J is TRBJ2-5 and V is TRBV7-6; D is possibly TRBD2 (5 bases). V gave up 3 bases and J gave up 1 base, with 15 bases separating them. In germline, CDR1 is SGHVS, CDR2 FNYEAQ. The CDR3 consists of 16 residues. This CDR3 reads CASSLSAQRTQETQYF. CDR3 in DNA: TGTGCCAGCAGCTTGAGTGCTCAGCGGACCCAAGAGACCCAGTACTTC.

The CDR3 spells CASSPPASGTDTQYF. The CDR3 region has the DNA TGCGCCAGCAGCCCACCTGCTAGCGGCACAGATACGCAGTATTTT. J is TRBJ2-3 and V is TRBV5-1, with D tentatively TRBD2 (6 bases). The V gene lost 4 bases and the J gene lost 1 base, with 13 bases spanning the gap. The CDR3 length is 15 residues. Germline CDR1 reads SGHRS; CDR2 reads YFSETQ.

As concerns this clone: The sample contains more than one DNA sequence encoding this CDR3. This chain connects TRBV2 to TRBJ2-5; D gene ambiguous. The V gene lost 4 bases and the J gene lost 1 base, with 4 bases spanning the gap. The CDR3 length is 12 residues. The V gene's germline CDR1 is SNHLY and CDR2 FYNNEI. CDR3 in amino acids: CASSGVQETQYF. CDR3 in DNA: TGTGCCAGCAGTGGAGTCCAAGAGACCCAGTACTTC.

Worth noting for this clone: Other DNA sequences of this sample code for an identical CDR3. This chain joins TRBV20-1 and TRBJ2-5; D ambiguous. The V and J ends lost 6 bases and 2 bases respectively, with 4 bases between them. The CDR3 covers 10 residues. Germline CDR1 is DFQATT and CDR2 is SNEGSKA (reference sequence). The CDR3 region has the DNA TGCAGTGCCATTCAAGAGACCCAGTACTTC. Its translation: CSAIQETQYF.

V is TRBV5-1 and J is TRBJ2-2; weak D call: TRBD2 (6 bases). CDR1 is SGHRS and CDR2 is YFSETQ in the germline V gene. The CDR3 is made up of 15 amino acids. Trimming pared 4 bases from V and 7 bases from J, leaving 17 bases between. CDR3 coding DNA: TGCGCCAGCAGCCTCGGTGTAGCGGACGTCGGGGAGCTGTTTTTT. Translation gives CASSLGVADVGELFF.

The V and J genes are TRBV28 and TRBJ1-1; 7 positions agree with TRBD1. Germline V gives CDR1 MDHEN, CDR2 SYDVKM. The CDR3 consists of 15 residues. V lost 6 bases and J lost 0; bases outside the gene matches: 7. For the CDR3, the DNA is TGTGCCAGCAGCCCCTCGACAGGGATGAACACTGAAGCTTTCTTT. Its protein is CASSPSTGMNTEAFF.

The rearrangement links TRBV5-1 to TRBJ2-5, with no clear D. V was trimmed by 5 bases and J by 4 bases, leaving 12 bases between them. Germline CDR1 and CDR2: SGHRS and YFSETQ. The CDR3 runs to 13 residues. The CDR3 region is CASRKSNGETQYF. The CDR3 coding sequence is TGCGCCAGCAGGAAATCGAATGGAGAGACCCAGTACTTC.